These T cell receptor beta chains were read from a single sample in a study of T cell responses to AZD1222 COVID-19 vaccine. Only in-frame clones appear in the TCRdb table, and some are missing; sequencing was by immunoSEQ multiplex PCR. Of 100,000 or so clones listed, 65% to 90% are singletons. The sample consisted of peripheral blood, taken on day 0 of AZD1222 vaccination. The origin of the receptors is an adult in good health. Each CDR3 is given with its conserved first and last residue. Each record gives: CDR3 length, V gene, D gene, J gene, clone size, CDR3 protein, CDR3 DNA. D genes are given only for firm matches. Expanded clones are given a class, and other clones once, few, many or no size at all.

15	TRBV18	TRBD1	TRBJ2-5	once	CASSEDRGYQETQYF	TGTGCCAGCTCAGAGGACAGGGGTTACCAAGAGACCCAGTACTTC
13	TRBV15	-	TRBJ1-1	-	CATSREGRSEAFF	TGTGCCACCAGCAGAGAAGGGAGAAGTGAAGCTTTCTTT
16	TRBV19	TRBD1	TRBJ2-7	-	CASSIGGQGATYEQYF	TGTGCCAGTAGTATCGGGGGACAGGGGGCGACCTACGAGCAGTACTTC
14	TRBV6-5	-	TRBJ1-2	-	CASSYTGTAYGYTF	TGTGCCAGCAGTTACACAGGAACAGCCTATGGCTACACCTTC
14	TRBV7-2	-	TRBJ1-1	-	CASSLARANVEAFF	TGTGCCAGCAGCTTAGCCCGGGCCAACGTTGAAGCTTTCTTT
14	TRBV19	TRBD1	TRBJ2-2	-	CASRRQGNTGELFF	TGTGCCAGTAGGAGACAGGGGAACACCGGGGAGCTGTTTTTT
12	TRBV2	-	TRBJ2-1	-	CASSAKPMGQFF	TGTGCCAGCAGTGCGAAACCGATGGGGCAGTTCTTC
16	TRBV18	-	TRBJ1-2	-	CASSPSGSWVGYGYTF	TGTGCCAGCTCACCGTCAGGGAGCTGGGTCGGCTATGGCTACACCTTC
11	TRBV4-1	-	TRBJ1-2	-	CASSQDRHYTF	TGCGCCAGCAGCCAAGACAGGCATTACACCTTC
14	TRBV2	-	TRBJ1-6	-	CASSETGVNSPLHF	TGTGCCAGCAGTGAGACGGGGGTAAATTCACCCCTCCACTTT
15	TRBV30	-	TRBJ2-3	-	CAWSVGGPRSDTQYF	TGTGCCTGGAGTGTCGGGGGGCCAAGATCCGATACGCAGTATTTT
12	TRBV11-3	-	TRBJ2-7	-	CASSLDPYEQYF	TGTGCCAGCAGCTTAGACCCTTATGAGCAGTACTTC
16	TRBV18	-	TRBJ1-1	-	CASSPLTGHLNTEAFF	TGTGCCAGCTCACCTCTTACAGGACACTTGAACACTGAAGCTTTCTTT
15	TRBV6-2/TRBV6-3	-	TRBJ1-5	-	CASSYGGAGNQPQHF	TGTGCCAGCAGTTATGGGGGGGCAGGGAATCAGCCCCAGCATTTT
15	TRBV9	-	TRBJ2-4	-	CASSVRAGAKNIQYF	TGTGCCAGCAGCGTAAGGGCGGGAGCCAAAAACATTCAGTACTTC
12	TRBV12-3/TRBV12-4	-	TRBJ2-1	-	CASRRGGNEQFF	TGTGCCAGCAGGAGGGGGGGGAATGAGCAGTTCTTC
12	TRBV30	-	TRBJ2-2	-	CAWSRGAGELFF	TGTGCCTGGAGTAGGGGGGCCGGGGAGCTGTTTTTT
14	TRBV5-1	TRBD2	TRBJ2-1	-	CASSISGSSNEQFF	TGCGCCAGCAGTATTAGCGGGAGTAGCAATGAGCAGTTCTTC